The entry that follows covers one TCR beta chain sequence. This sample was taken from a study of blood T cell repertoires in COVID-19. Study as a whole: Specimens from acute and convalescent COVID-19 originated in the United States, Italy and Spain. T cells, B-cell-depleted T cells, or PBMCs provided the cDNA or gDNA that served as material.

How the authors handled the data: Nucleated cell number was recorded as an estimate derived from reference gene primer amplification. Here immunoSEQ multiplex PCR was the method, and the copy in TCRdb shows in-frame clones only, minus some. V and J calls and clone size are as listed in that table; D and trimming were resolved from the DNA. The profile shows under 250,000 clones, approximately 80% of them singletons. From germline, CDR1 is SGHNT and CDR2 YYREEE (reference sequence). V was clipped by 4 bases and J by 4 bases, with 17 bases between them. This CDR3 contains 15 residues. Sequencing was performed on peripheral blood. This sequence joins TRBV5-4 and TRBJ1-2; possible D gene TRBD1, 5 bases. The TCR comes from an older woman with acute or convalescent COVID-19. CDR3 nucleotides: TGTGCCAGCAGCCAGATAGTAGCAGGGTCCTATGGCTACACCTTC. Protein: CASSQIVAGSYGYTF. The full variable domain, completed using reference TRBV5-4 and TRBJ1-2, is ETGVTQSPTHLIKTRGQQVTLRCSSQSGHNTVSWYQQALGQGPQFIFQYYREEENGRGNFPPRFSGLQFPNYSSELNVNALELDDSALYLCASSQIVAGSYGYTFGSGTRLTVV.